These T cell receptor beta chains were read from a single sample in a study of metastatic and nonmetastatic thyroid tumors. TCRdb re-analyzed the PCR reads through MiXCR. The sample holds almost 35,000 clones; roughly 15% are singletons and the top ten take 3.4%. The sequenced sample was blood. The receptors come from a female donor with papillary thyroid cancer or a benign thyroid nodule (not recorded which). Some clones in this sample may be carry-over from other donors' samples. Each CDR3 is given with its conserved first and last residue. The D gene is left open where the match is weak. Not all rows give a size; the values are once, few, many and, for expanded clones, a class.

abundance: few
d_gene: .
j_gene: TRBJ2-7
v_gene: TRBV6-1
CDR3aa: CASSPISGRYEQYF
CDR3nt: TGTGCCAGCAGCCCAATATCAGGGCGCTACGAGCAGTACTTC

abundance: many
d_gene: .
j_gene: TRBJ1-1
v_gene: TRBV4-1
CDR3aa: CASSSGRSHTVNTEAFF
CDR3nt: TGCGCCAGCAGCTCCGGACGAAGTCATACGGTGAACACTGAAGCTTTCTTT

abundance: many
d_gene: .
j_gene: TRBJ1-4
v_gene: TRBV29-1
CDR3aa: CSAGQSYTNEKLFF
CDR3nt: TGCAGCGCCGGACAGAGTTATACTAATGAAAAACTGTTTTTT

abundance: .
d_gene: .
j_gene: TRBJ1-6
v_gene: TRBV27
CDR3aa: CASSQDVSPLHF
CDR3nt: TGTGCCAGCAGCCAAGATGTCTCACCCCTCCACTTT

abundance: many
d_gene: .
j_gene: TRBJ2-3
v_gene: TRBV7-3
CDR3aa: CASSSTDTDTQYF
CDR3nt: TGTGCCAGCAGCTCGACTGACACAGATACGCAGTATTTT

abundance: many
d_gene: .
j_gene: TRBJ1-3
v_gene: TRBV30
CDR3aa: CAWGGAGKGNTIYF
CDR3nt: TGTGCCTGGGGTGGGGCGGGGAAGGGAAACACCATATATTTT

abundance: many
d_gene: TRBD1
j_gene: TRBJ2-1
v_gene: TRBV18
CDR3aa: CASSPPSGGKSEQFF
CDR3nt: TGTGCCAGCTCACCACCGTCAGGGGGCAAGAGTGAGCAGTTCTTC

abundance: few
d_gene: .
j_gene: TRBJ1-5
v_gene: TRBV19
CDR3aa: CASSFGQSGNQPQHF
CDR3nt: TGTGCCAGTAGTTTCGGACAGAGTGGCAATCAGCCCCAGCATTTT

abundance: many
d_gene: .
j_gene: TRBJ2-3
v_gene: TRBV20-1
CDR3aa: CSASLPSTITDTQYF
CDR3nt: TGCAGTGCTAGCTTGCCTTCCACGATCACAGATACGCAGTATTTT

abundance: many
d_gene: .
j_gene: TRBJ1-3
v_gene: TRBV5-6
CDR3aa: CASSLRRSPTSNTIYF
CDR3nt: TGTGCCAGCAGCTTGAGGCGGTCACCAACATCAAACACCATATATTTT

abundance: .
d_gene: .
j_gene: TRBJ1-2
v_gene: TRBV20-1
CDR3aa: CSARDIRGYGYTF
CDR3nt: TGCAGTGCTAGAGATATCCGAGGGTATGGCTACACCTTC

abundance: many
d_gene: TRBD2
j_gene: TRBJ2-7
v_gene: TRBV14
CDR3aa: CASSQVGPGGLAGLYEQYF
CDR3nt: TGTGCCAGCAGCCAAGTCGGTCCTGGAGGCCTAGCGGGCCTCTACGAGCAGTACTTC

abundance: many
d_gene: .
j_gene: TRBJ2-3
v_gene: TRBV12-5
CDR3aa: CASGLGSRTDTQYF
CDR3nt: TGTGCTAGTGGTTTGGGTTCGCGGACAGATACGCAGTATTTT

abundance: many
d_gene: .
j_gene: TRBJ2-3
v_gene: TRBV20-1
CDR3aa: CSAPRGGTDTQYF
CDR3nt: TGCAGTGCTCCGAGGGGCGGCACAGATACGCAGTATTTT

abundance: many
d_gene: .
j_gene: TRBJ2-2
v_gene: TRBV30
CDR3aa: CAWSVRGVARLFF
CDR3nt: TGTGCCTGGAGTGTACGGGGAGTAGCACGGCTGTTTTTT

abundance: .
d_gene: TRBD1
j_gene: TRBJ2-1
v_gene: TRBV6-1
CDR3aa: CSSSDPCRGINEQFF
CDR3nt: TGTTCCAGCAGTGATCCATGCAGGGGGATCAATGAGCAGTTCTTC

abundance: .
d_gene: .
j_gene: TRBJ2-7
v_gene: TRBV28
CDR3aa: CAISFGGGQYF
CDR3nt: TGTGCCATCAGTTTTGGGGGAGGTCAGTACTTC

abundance: .
d_gene: .
j_gene: TRBJ2-5
v_gene: TRBV5-6
CDR3aa: CASSLESGPSGETQYF
CDR3nt: TGTGCCAGCAGCTTGGAATCAGGGCCTTCGGGCGAGACCCAGTACTTC

abundance: many
d_gene: .
j_gene: TRBJ2-2
v_gene: TRBV11-2
CDR3aa: CASSLVLKAVAGELFF
CDR3nt: TGTGCCAGCAGCTTAGTTTTAAAGGCTGTCGCCGGGGAGCTGTTTTTT

abundance: .
d_gene: .
j_gene: TRBJ1-5
v_gene: TRBV6-1
CDR3aa: CASRMDSNKPKHF
CDR3nt: TGTGCCAGCCGAATGGATAGCAATAAGCCCAAGCATTTT

abundance: many
d_gene: .
j_gene: TRBJ2-1
v_gene: TRBV10-3
CDR3aa: CAISEPTTTSNEQFF
CDR3nt: TGTGCCATCAGTGAGCCGACCACCACCTCCAATGAGCAGTTCTTC

abundance: .
d_gene: .
j_gene: TRBJ2-7
v_gene: TRBV5-4
CDR3aa: CAISLEWGPPGEQYF
CDR3nt: TGTGCCATCAGCTTGGAGTGGGGCCCACCAGGGGAGCAGTACTTC

abundance: many
d_gene: TRBD1
j_gene: TRBJ2-1
v_gene: TRBV7-3
CDR3aa: CASSPGTGVSEQFF
CDR3nt: TGTGCCAGCAGCCCAGGGACAGGGGTTAGTGAGCAGTTCTTC

abundance: many
d_gene: TRBD2
j_gene: TRBJ2-1
v_gene: TRBV3-1
CDR3aa: CASSQGRGGNNEQFF
CDR3nt: TGTGCCAGCAGCCAAGGTAGGGGAGGGAACAATGAGCAGTTCTTC

abundance: many
d_gene: .
j_gene: TRBJ2-7
v_gene: TRBV4-2
CDR3aa: CASSQDSHDGEQYF
CDR3nt: TGTGCCAGCAGCCAAGATTCCCACGACGGAGAGCAGTACTTC

abundance: few
d_gene: .
j_gene: TRBJ2-1
v_gene: TRBV28
CDR3aa: CASRGAIGEQFF
CDR3nt: TGTGCCAGCAGAGGCGCGATTGGTGAGCAGTTCTTC

abundance: many
d_gene: TRBD1
j_gene: TRBJ2-7
v_gene: TRBV7-9
CDR3aa: CASSNLGQGNEQYF
CDR3nt: TGTGCCAGCAGCAACCTAGGACAGGGAAACGAGCAGTACTTC

abundance: many
d_gene: TRBD2
j_gene: TRBJ2-3
v_gene: TRBV30
CDR3aa: CAWSGAGSGSTADTQYF
CDR3nt: TGTGCCTGGAGCGGAGCGGGTAGCGGGAGTACCGCAGATACGCAGTATTTT

abundance: medium-sized
d_gene: .
j_gene: TRBJ2-7
v_gene: TRBV19
CDR3aa: CASCDSSYEQYF
CDR3nt: TGTGCCAGTTGTGACAGCTCCTACGAGCAGTACTTC

abundance: many
d_gene: TRBD2
j_gene: TRBJ2-1
v_gene: TRBV6-5
CDR3aa: CASSYLSGRYEQFF
CDR3nt: TGTGCCAGCAGTTACCTTAGCGGGAGGTACGAGCAGTTCTTC

abundance: many
d_gene: .
j_gene: TRBJ2-7
v_gene: TRBV28
CDR3aa: CASNPPGRYEQYF
CDR3nt: TGTGCCAGCAACCCGCCAGGGCGGTACGAGCAGTACTTC

abundance: few
d_gene: .
j_gene: TRBJ1-1
v_gene: TRBV12-3/TRBV12-4
CDR3aa: CASSLATSEPFF
CDR3nt: TGTGCCAGCAGTTTAGCTACCTCTGAACCTTTCTTT

abundance: .
d_gene: .
j_gene: TRBJ2-7
v_gene: TRBV20-1
CDR3aa: CSATWVVGADLNYEQYF
CDR3nt: TGCAGTGCTACGTGGGTCGTGGGAGCTGACCTCAACTACGAGCAGTACTTC

abundance: many
d_gene: TRBD2
j_gene: TRBJ2-2
v_gene: TRBV5-6
CDR3aa: CASSHSAGEFAGELFF
CDR3nt: TGTGCCAGCAGCCATTCCGCGGGAGAATTTGCCGGGGAGCTGTTTTTT

abundance: many
d_gene: .
j_gene: TRBJ2-1
v_gene: TRBV4-2
CDR3aa: CASSQRGNEQFF
CDR3nt: TGTGCCAGCAGCCAACGGGGCAATGAGCAGTTCTTC

abundance: many
d_gene: .
j_gene: TRBJ2-5
v_gene: TRBV19
CDR3aa: CASSIDGEETQYF
CDR3nt: TGTGCCAGTAGTATTGACGGGGAAGAGACCCAGTACTTC

abundance: few
d_gene: .
j_gene: TRBJ1-2
v_gene: TRBV6-5
CDR3aa: CASSYDPRFGYTF
CDR3nt: TGTGCCAGCAGTTATGACCCTCGGTTTGGCTACACCTTC

abundance: many
d_gene: TRBD2
j_gene: TRBJ2-1
v_gene: TRBV6-2/TRBV6-3
CDR3aa: CASSDTLAGSGEQFF
CDR3nt: TGTGCCAGCAGTGACACACTAGCGGGATCGGGTGAGCAGTTCTTC